This TCR beta chain was sequenced in a study of shared clonotypes between healthy human individuals (dated by TCRdb to about 2020). Background on the whole study: The cohort included a few men and two women between 18 and 49 years of age. Per donor, three plates each were used for CD4 naive and CD4 memory, two for CD8 naive, and one for CD8 memory. To estimate repertoire size and how much clonotypes are shared between individuals, the study performed deep sequencing of blood TCR repertoires from 4 to 6 healthy adults. Different laboratories and diverse techniques were used to prepare libraries and sequence TCR repertoires, to increase sequencing depth and limit assay-specific biases. Per donor, leukapheresis produced somewhere between about 0.8 and 9 billion PBMCs. General findings and caveats noted by the study authors: Sampling was restricted to blood, and TCR repertoires in tissue are likely to differ from TCR repertoires in blood. Rarefaction of sorted-subset datasets indicated incomplete sequencing despite the large sequencing depth. Higher generation probabilities were observed for clonotypes shared by all four sorted-subset donors than for non-shared clonotypes. Because the study included only a small number of donors, the genetic and exposure-history diversity represented was limited. Larger estimated clonotype richness was generally found for naive subsets than for memory subsets. Sharing across a few donors was observed for roughly 5% of naive CD4, about 4% of naive CD8, about 2.3% of memory CD4, and around 0.44% of memory CD8 clonotypes. Pairwise subsampling led to the expectation that sequencing depth would affect the degree of clonotype sharing among donors.

Healthy HIV-negative adults with no recently reported acute infections or vaccinations were included as donors. Only Caucasian adults living in Nashville, Tennessee, USA were represented among the donors. Magnetic negative selection was used to enrich CD4+ T cells, after which naive cells were positively selected on CD45RA and the negative fraction became the memory subset. Blood was collected by leukapheresis, and PBMCs were isolated by Ficoll-Histopaque density gradient centrifugation and then cryopreserved in liquid nitrogen vapor phase. Purity and quantity of every magnetically sorted T cell population were checked by analytical flow cytometry. Genomic DNA was isolated from each sorted fraction and quantified by UV absorbance on a Nanodrop 2000c. Comment on this clone: Which antigen it targets is not known. It has no much larger one-base neighbor in the sample; base qualities were not kept.

Using the deep immunoSEQ assay, multiplex PCR amplified TCR CDR3 regions from genomic DNA. Extracted genomic DNA from each cell subset was spread evenly across all wells of several immunoSEQ 96-well plates, with each plate serving as a replicate. For sorted subsets, approximately 200 ng of genomic DNA, equivalent to 25,000 to 35,000 T cell genomes, went into each replicate PCR. Purified libraries were measured with a Qubit 3.0 fluorometer, size-checked on a Bioanalyzer 2100, and measured again with the KAPA Library Quantification kit. A separate single-read 150-cycle Illumina NextSeq 550 flow cell was used to sequence each immunoSEQ 96-well plate. The paper's data handling went like this. The immunoSEQ output contained only junctional sequences without quality scores, so filtering could not match that applied to full-length reads. To assign V/J genes and CDR3, sequences were annotated using PyIR, a Python wrapper for IgBLAST v1.9, with IMGT germline references. Reads were filtered out if the reads had weak V/J assignments (E-value above 1e-6), no CDR3, stop codons, out-of-frame junctions, or ambiguous translated residues. A V3J clonotype was defined by an identical inferred V gene, J gene, and CDR3 amino acid sequence. Percentage overlap between repertoires was calculated by dividing the number of shared unique clonotypes by the size of the smaller repertoire. RTK rarefaction, the Chao1 estimator, and Recon v2.1 estimates of unobserved clonotypes were used to assess repertoire richness. Generation probabilities for all TCRbeta clonotypes obtained by the gDNA method from a handful of donors were computed using OLGA. Held by TCRdb, this immuneACCESS table contains in-frame sequences only and omits some clones. Under half of the omission traces to an unresolved V gene where checked; the cause of the rest is unknown. V, J and clone size are taken as reported in that table, and D and trimming were inferred from the DNA itself. This sample gives around 350,000 clones in total; over 70% of them show up just once. The ten largest clones capture more than 9% of the sample.

From V the trimming removes 4 bases and from J it removes 2 bases, while the gene matches leave 5 bases of the junction unaccounted for. The CDR3, from cysteine to phenylalanine, totals 14 residues. The read is trimmed to its CDR3 DNA, 42 bases read in frame from base 1. Sequences MDHEN (CDR1) and SYDVKM (CDR2) are obtained from the germline V gene. The sequenced material came from memory CD4+ T cells sorted from blood. The meaning of the sample's cell subset or site label: CD45RA-negative fraction. The chain joins TRBV28 to TRBJ2-7, and TRBD1 aligns with 7 junction nucleotides. This clonotype was sampled from a man in his thirties or forties in good health. The CDR3 protein is CASSYGQATYEQYF. The sequenced DNA: TGTGCCAGCAGTTACGGACAGGCTACCTACGAGCAGTACTTC.